This T cell receptor (beta chain) was found in a study of blood T cells in healthy people across ages. Whole-study findings and limits: Whereas aged donors had fewer naive CD4+ cells, long-lived donors had more of them and higher diversity.

On this clonotype: As yet, its antigen is unknown.

Each sample gave at least 7 million isolated PBMCs. This CDR3 comprises 16 residues. Trimming pared 0 bases from V and 5 bases from J, leaving 19 bases between. Germline CDR1 reads DFQATT; CDR2 reads SNEGSKA (reference sequence). Primers used in a second PCR of about 6 to 12 cycles were a sample-barcoded 5' primer and a J-beta primer mix. A single record per CDR3 protein comes from TCRdb applying MiXCR to the 5' RACE reads. The data show 380,000 or so distinct CDR3 sequences, approximately 52% seen once. This chain connects TRBV20-1 to TRBJ2-5; D is undetermined. Input material: blood. The sequence was obtained from a man aged 55 to 69 in good health. The CDR3 protein is CSARDRVRPAGETQYF. Written as DNA, the CDR3 is TGCAGTGCTAGAGATCGGGTGAGGCCAGCCGGTGAGACCCAGTACTTC.